The 26 T cell receptor beta chains given below trace back to one sample, sequenced in a study of blood T cell repertoires in COVID-19. The repertoire was sequenced with immunoSEQ multiplex PCR; TCRdb's copy has only in-frame clones and lacks some. The repertoire holds 190,000 or so clones, with approximately 86% as singletons. The sample consisted of peripheral blood. These receptors were taken from a middle-aged man with active or convalescent COVID-19.

The chain uses TRBV2 and TRBJ1-3, with TRBD1 matching 8 bases. There are 16 residues in the CDR3. V shed 5 bases, J shed 0 bases, and the junction held 6 bases outside the gene matches. From germline, CDR1 is SNHLY and CDR2 FYNNEI. The CDR3 bases are TGTGCCAGCAGTCGACAGGGGATTTCCTCTGGAAACACCATATATTTT. This sequence encodes CASSRQGISSGNTIYF.

This clone was seen only a few times. This sequence joins TRBV29-1 and TRBJ1-2; D uncertain. V shed 2 bases and J shed 4 bases, with 5 bases lying between them. The CDR3 extends over 11 amino acids. CDR1 and CDR2 (germline): SQVTM, ANQGSEA. The CDR3 bases are TGCAGCGTTGAACAGGTCTATGGCTACACCTTC. Amino acids: CSVEQVYGYTF.

The chain couples TRBV19 to TRBJ1-5; weak D call: TRBD1 (5 bases). Germline V gives CDR1 LNHDA, CDR2 SQIVND (reference sequence). This CDR3 has 17 residues. The V end lost 10 bases, the J end lost 0 bases, and 22 bases lay between the germline ends. In DNA, the CDR3 is TGTGCCACCTCGACTCCCCCTCGGGGGTATAGCAATCAGCCCCAGCATTTT. It yields the protein CATSTPPRGYSNQPQHF.

The CDR3 is CAWSVNPRSQPQHF. The DNA of the CDR3 is TGTGCCTGGAGTGTAAATCCACGGAGCCAGCCCCAGCATTTT. J is TRBJ1-5 and V is TRBV30; D is undetermined. Germline V gene data show CDR1 as GTSNPN and CDR2 as SVGIG (reference sequence). The CDR3 contains 14 residues. Between the trimmed V and J ends, which lost 0 bases and 7 bases, there was a span of 13 bases.

The V and J genes are TRBV10-3 and TRBJ1-5; D is uncertain. V lost 4 bases and J 1 base, leaving 11 bases between the germline ends. The CDR3 totals 15 residues. In germline, CDR1 is ENHRY, CDR2 SYGVKD. The chain's CDR3 is CAISGGGTSNQPQHF. The CDR3 DNA is TGTGCCATCAGTGGGGGAGGAACGAGCAATCAGCCCCAGCATTTT.

The genes are TRBV11-2 and TRBJ2-7, with D possibly TRBD2 on 6 matching bases. Germline loops: CDR1 SGHAT, CDR2 FQNNGV. V lost 4 bases and J lost 2, with 15 bases in between. The CDR3 spans 15 residues. The CDR3 here is CASSSSGGATYEQYF. The CDR3 coding sequence is TGTGCCAGCAGCTCCTCAGGAGGGGCAACCTACGAGCAGTACTTC.

The chain carries TRBV4-1 and TRBJ2-3; possible D gene TRBD1, 6 bases. Germline CDR1 MGHRA, CDR2 YSYEKL. The germline V and J ends were trimmed by 1 base and 5 bases, with 10 bases remaining between them. CDR3 length: 14 residues. In DNA form, the CDR3 reads TGCGCCAGCAGCCAAGGGACAGTAAGAGATACGCAGTATTTT. This gives the protein CASSQGTVRDTQYF.

This clone was recorded a few times. The CDR3 reads CASSPLPGRSALEQYF. CDR3 bases: TGTGCCAGTAGTCCCTTGCCCGGGAGATCTGCTCTCGAGCAGTACTTC. The chain has TRBV19 and TRBJ2-7; a weak D match, TRBD2 (6 bases). Germline V gives CDR1 LNHDA, CDR2 SQIVND (reference sequence). V shed 5 bases and J shed 6 bases, with 23 bases lying between them. This CDR3 contains 16 residues.

The J gene is TRBJ2-1, the V gene TRBV7-6, with TRBD2 matching over 7 bases. The CDR3 extends over 14 amino acids. With V trimmed by 5 bases and J by 3 bases, 4 bases remained unmatched. The V gene's germline CDR1 is SGHVS and CDR2 FNYEAQ. As DNA, the CDR3 is TGTGCCAGCAGCCTGGGGACTAACTACAATGAGCAGTTCTTC. As protein: CASSLGTNYNEQFF. Drawing the rest from reference TRBV7-6 and TRBJ2-1, the complete variable domain is GAGVSQSPRYKVTKRGQDVALRCDPISGHVSLYWYRQALGQGPEFLTYFNYEAQQDKSGLPNDRFSAERPEGSISTLTIQRTEQRDSAMYRCASSLGTNYNEQFFGPGTRLTVL.

This chain links TRBV10-1 with TRBJ1-3; 8 bases map to TRBD1. The length of the CDR3 is 13 residues. The germline CDR1 and CDR2 sequences are WNHNN and SYGVQD (reference sequence). J lost 4 bases, V lost 7 bases, and 3 bases had no gene match. The DNA of the CDR3 is TGCGCCAGCACGGACAGGGAAGGAAACACCATATATTTT. Residues: CASTDREGNTIYF.

The CDR3 coding sequence is TGCGCCAGCAGCTTTTCTCCGGGGTACGAGCAGTACTTC. This gives the protein CASSFSPGYEQYF. The V and J genes are TRBV5-1 and TRBJ2-7, with D possibly TRBD2 on 5 matching bases. CDR1 SGHRS and CDR2 YFSETQ come from the germline V gene. V was clipped by 2 bases and J by 4 bases, with 10 bases between them. The CDR3 has 13 residues.

This clone has a handful of counts. CDR3 region: CASMGSGDEQYF. The DNA of the CDR3 is TGTGCCAGCATGGGAAGCGGGGACGAGCAGTACTTC. The chain links TRBV28 to TRBJ2-7; TRBD2 matches at 7 bases. The ends lost 7 bases at V and 5 bases at J; junction bases unmatched: 5. The CDR3 runs to 12 residues. Germline values: CDR1 MDHEN, CDR2 SYDVKM.

V is TRBV28 and J is TRBJ1-2; D possibly corresponds to TRBD1 (5 bases). The CDR3 runs to 12 residues. Trimming stripped 6 bases from V and 2 bases from J, with 7 bases between. In germline, CDR1 is MDHEN, CDR2 SYDVKM. The CDR3 coding sequence is TGTGCCAGCAGATCAGGGAACTATGGCTACACCTTC. This sequence encodes CASRSGNYGYTF.

The chain combines TRBV2 with TRBJ2-7, with D possibly TRBD1 on 5 matching bases. With 4 bases removed from V and 11 bases from J, the gap between germline ends came to 18 bases. CDR1 and CDR2 (germline): SNHLY, FYNNEI. CDR3 length equals 13 residues. This CDR3 is CASSAQGIAQEYF. CDR3 coding DNA: TGTGCCAGCAGTGCTCAGGGAATCGCCCAGGAGTACTTC.

This chain joins TRBV12-3 or TRBV12-4 and TRBJ1-2; no firm D call. CDR3 size: 11 residues. Trimming left V 8 bases short and J 8 bases short, with 12 bases between. The CDR3 sequence: CASAGVRGYTF. The CDR3 DNA follows: TGTGCCAGCGCCGGGGTTCGCGGCTACACCTTC.

V gene TRBV2 combines with J gene TRBJ1-4; perhaps TRBD1 as D (6 bases). This CDR3 comprises 14 residues. Germline-derived CDR1 and CDR2 are SNHLY and FYNNEI. The V gene lost 6 bases and the J gene lost 4 bases, with 12 bases spanning the gap. CDR3 sequence: CASRRGGFNEKLFF. The DNA of the CDR3 is TGTGCCAGCAGGAGGGGGGGATTTAATGAAAAACTGTTTTTT.

This sequence joins TRBV29-1 and TRBJ1-3; D ambiguous. Germline V lookup: CDR1 SQVTM, CDR2 ANQGSEA. Deletions cut 2 bases from V and 2 bases from J, with 7 bases between. The CDR3 has 13 amino acids. The CDR3 coding sequence is TGCAGCGTTGAACTTGTAACTGGAAACACCATATATTTT. Translating gives CSVELVTGNTIYF.

The chain carries TRBV28 and TRBJ2-1, with D perhaps matching TRBD1 (6 bases). The CDR3 covers 12 residues. CDR1 MDHEN and CDR2 SYDVKM come from the germline V gene. The CDR3 protein is CHVTGSGNEQFF. The CDR3 DNA sequence: TGTCATGTGACAGGCTCTGGTAATGAGCAGTTCTTC.

The gene calls are TRBV9 and TRBJ2-5; D call uncertain. CDR3 length: 15 amino acids. The ends were cut back, 0 bases at V and 2 bases at J, with 11 bases in the middle. The germline V gene encodes CDR1 SGDLS and CDR2 YYNGEE. As DNA, the CDR3 is TGTGCCAGCAGCGTAGGCTGGCATATACAAGAGACCCAGTACTTC. As protein: CASSVGWHIQETQYF.

The chain is built from TRBV5-1 and TRBJ1-1; TRBD1 is a possible D gene (5 bases). The CDR3 length is 14 residues. Germline values: CDR1 SGHRS, CDR2 YFSETQ. V was trimmed by 4 bases and J by 3 bases, leaving 13 bases between them. Here the CDR3 DNA reads TGCGCCAGCAGCCCCAGGGATTTCGACACTGAAGCTTTCTTT. It is translated as CASSPRDFDTEAFF. Filled out from reference TRBV5-1 and TRBJ1-1, the complete variable domain reads KAGVTQTPRYLIKTRGQQVTLSCSPISGHRSVSWYQQTPGQGLQFLFEYFSETQRNKGNFPGRFSGRQFSNSRSEMNVSTLELGDSALYLCASSPRDFDTEAFFGQGTRLTVV.

The genes are TRBV28 and TRBJ1-2; D is unresolved. Trimming removed 5 bases from V and 0 bases from J, with 4 bases in between. The CDR3 loop spans 12 amino acids. Germline CDR1 reads MDHEN; CDR2 reads SYDVKM. CDR3 nucleotides: TGTGCCAGCAGTCAGGCTAACTATGGCTACACCTTC. Protein: CASSQANYGYTF.

This chain links TRBV7-9 with TRBJ1-1, with 10 nucleotides matching TRBD1. This CDR3 region has 15 residues. Per the germline V gene, CDR1 is SEHNR and CDR2 is FQNEAQ (reference sequence). V lost 5 bases to trimming and J lost 3 bases; unmatched junction nucleotides: 6. CDR3 sequence reads: CASSADRGLYTEAFF. The CDR3 DNA sequence: TGTGCCAGCAGCGCGGACAGGGGGTTGTACACTGAAGCTTTCTTT. The full variable domain, its missing parts supplied by reference TRBV7-9 and TRBJ1-1, is DTGVSQNPRHKITKRGQNVTFRCDPISEHNRLYWYRQTLGQGPEFLTYFQNEAQLEKSRLLSDRFSAERPKGSFSTLEIQRTEQGDSAMYLCASSADRGLYTEAFFGQGTRLTVV.

The gene calls are TRBV19 and TRBJ1-2, with a weak D call TRBD1 (6 bases). Trimming took 0 bases from V and 8 from J, leaving 16 bases between them. CDR3 length: 15 residues. Germline V gene sequence: CDR1 LNHDA, CDR2 SQIVND (reference sequence). The CDR3 protein is CASSIDLGAVWGYTF. CDR3 nucleotide sequence: TGTGCCAGTAGTATAGATCTGGGGGCCGTGTGGGGCTACACCTTC.

The V gene is TRBV7-2, the J gene TRBJ1-3; 8 bases match TRBD1. CDR1 and CDR2 (germline): SGHTA, FQGNSA. The CDR3 runs 15 residues. V lost 3 bases and J lost 3; bases outside the gene matches: 4. CDR3 residues: CASSFRGPLGNTIYF. The DNA of the CDR3 is TGTGCCAGCAGCTTCAGGGGGCCGCTTGGAAACACCATATATTTT.

The chain is built from TRBV28 and TRBJ2-7, with TRBD1 identical over 7 bases. The CDR3 loop spans 14 amino acids. V was clipped by 2 bases and J by 4 bases; unmatched bases: 5. Germline CDR1 and CDR2: MDHEN and SYDVKM. The CDR3 nucleotides read TGTGCCAGCAGTTTACCCCACAGGGGTTACGAGCAGTACTTC. This encodes CASSLPHRGYEQYF.

The chain links TRBV7-9 to TRBJ2-1, with D perhaps matching TRBD2 (5 bases). Looked up from germline, CDR1 is SEHNR and CDR2 is FQNEAQ (reference sequence). V was trimmed by 5 bases and J by 10 bases, leaving 18 bases between them. CDR3 length: 14 amino acids. The chain's CDR3 is CASSPSLGNREQFF. CDR3 DNA sequence: TGTGCCAGCAGCCCGTCCCTCGGGAATAGGGAGCAGTTCTTC.